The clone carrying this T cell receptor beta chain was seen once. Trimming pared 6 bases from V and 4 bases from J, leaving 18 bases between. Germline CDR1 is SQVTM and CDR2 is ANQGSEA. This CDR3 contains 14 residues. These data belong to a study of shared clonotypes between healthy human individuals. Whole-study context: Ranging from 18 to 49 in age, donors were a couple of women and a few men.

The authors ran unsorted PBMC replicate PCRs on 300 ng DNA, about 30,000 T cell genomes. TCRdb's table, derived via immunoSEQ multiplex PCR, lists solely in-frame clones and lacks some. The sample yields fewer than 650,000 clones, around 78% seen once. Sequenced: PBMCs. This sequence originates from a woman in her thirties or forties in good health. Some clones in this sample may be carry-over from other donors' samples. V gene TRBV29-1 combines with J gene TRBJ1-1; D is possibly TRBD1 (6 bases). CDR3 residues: CSVTRLRGRTEAFF. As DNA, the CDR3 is TGCAGCGTGACCCGACTACGGGGGCGCACTGAAGCTTTCTTT. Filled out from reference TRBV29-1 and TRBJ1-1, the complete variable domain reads SAVISQKPSRDICQRGTSLTIQCQVDSQVTMMFWYRQQPGQSLTLIATANQGSEATYESGFVIDKFPISRPNLTFSTLTVSNMSPEDSSIYLCSVTRLRGRTEAFFGQGTRLTVV.